What follows are 14 T cell receptor beta chains derived from one specimen sequenced in a study of CD8 T cells in Susac syndrome. RNA in amounts of about 0.5 to 1 ug was reverse transcribed with random hexamers. MiXCR, run by TCRdb on the immunoSEQ multiplex PCR reads, gives a single entry per CDR3 protein. The repertoire holds 200,000 to 250,000 distinct CDR3 sequences, with 92% as singletons. Sequenced: CD8+ T cells from PBMCs. The receptors were gathered from a human donor with multiple sclerosis.

The CDR3 loop is CASSLGAGGNYNEQFF. The DNA for the CDR3 is TGTGCCAGCAGCCTGGGAGCGGGAGGCAACTACAATGAGCAGTTCTTC. V gene TRBV27 combines with J gene TRBJ2-1, with 9 bases lining up with TRBD2. J lost 3 bases, V lost 6 bases, and 9 bases had no gene match. From germline, CDR1 is MNHEY and CDR2 SMNVEV (reference sequence). The CDR3 spans 16 residues.

The CDR3 DNA follows: TGTGCCAGCCTGTCTAGCGGGTATCCATACGAGCAGTACTTC. Protein product: CASLSSGYPYEQYF. This chain uses TRBV7-9 with TRBJ2-7; 8 nucleotides line up with TRBD2. The CDR3 consists of 14 residues. CDR1 SEHNR and CDR2 FQNEAQ come from the germline V gene (reference sequence). The J segment lost 4 bases and the V segment lost 8 bases, leaving 10 bases of the junction unmatched.

The chain couples TRBV30 to TRBJ2-7; D is unresolved. This CDR3 is built from 11 residues. The germline gives CDR1 GTSNPN, CDR2 SVGIG (reference sequence). V was pared by 2 bases and J by 3 bases, with 5 bases between. In DNA, the CDR3 is TGTGCCTGGAGTTTGAACTACGAGCAGTACTTC. This codes for CAWSLNYEQYF. Looking up the rest from reference TRBV30 and TRBJ2-7 gives the full variable domain: SQTIHQWPATLVQPVGSPLSLECTVEGTSNPNLYWYRQAAGRGLQLLFYSVGIGQISSEVPQNLSASRPQDRQFILSSKKLLLSDSGFYLCAWSLNYEQYFGPGTRLTVT.

CDR3 DNA: TGTGCCAGCAGCAGGGGCGGGGGGGATGAGCAGTTCTTC. This codes for CASSRGGGDEQFF. V gene TRBV9 combines with J gene TRBJ2-1; TRBD2 matches 9 bases. Germline CDR1 reads SGDLS; CDR2 reads YYNGEE. The V gene end was trimmed by 4 bases and the J gene end by 8 bases; junction bases not matched to a gene: 4. There are 13 residues in the CDR3.

The chain combines TRBV9 with TRBJ2-7, with TRBD1 matching over 7 bases. The CDR3 is 14 residues long. Trimming took 4 bases from V and 4 from J; bases not matched to a gene: 8. In germline, CDR1 is SGDLS, CDR2 YYNGEE. CDR3 sequence (DNA): TGTGCCAGCAGCCCTGAGGGACAGTTTTACGAGCAGTACTTC. Protein: CASSPEGQFYEQYF.

The chain carries TRBV7-8 and TRBJ1-5; 7 bases are shared with TRBD1. The CDR3 is made up of 15 amino acids. Germline assignment: CDR1 SGHVS and CDR2 FQNEAQ. Trimming cost V 5 bases and J 3 bases; bases outside gene matches: 7. DNA of the CDR3: TGTGCCAGCAGCGCCGGCACAGGGGTCAATCAGCCCCAGCATTTT. This codes for CASSAGTGVNQPQHF.

The rearrangement uses TRBV3-1 and TRBJ2-7, with 7 bases lining up with TRBD1. This CDR3 is built from 16 residues. CDR1 is LGHDT, CDR2 YNNKEL, per germline (reference sequence). J lost 3 bases, V lost 4 bases, and 12 bases had no gene match. CDR3 DNA sequence: TGTGCCAGCAGCCGGGACAGTCGAGTCATATACTACGAGCAGTACTTC. Translation: CASSRDSRVIYYEQYF.

This clonotype has only a few counts. The rearrangement uses TRBV12-5 and TRBJ1-5; 10 bases align to TRBD1. After removal of 6 bases from V and 11 bases from J, the junction contained 10 bases not matched to a gene. Germline CDR1 reads LGHNT; CDR2 reads FRNRAP. The CDR3 length is 14 residues. The CDR3 nucleotides are TGTGCTAGTGGCCCGGGGACAGGGGACAGGTCCCAGCATTTT. It encodes CASGPGTGDRSQHF.

The chain joins TRBV30 to TRBJ1-1; 11 bases align to TRBD1. This CDR3 has 13 residues. CDR1 and CDR2 from the germline V gene are GTSNPN and SVGIG (reference sequence). V lost 1 base, J lost 8 bases, and 3 bases stayed unmatched. The CDR3 nucleotides are TGTGCCTGGAGTGGGACAGGGGGCCGGGAAGCTTTCTTT. Translation: CAWSGTGGREAFF.

This chain links TRBV2 with TRBJ2-5; D is possibly TRBD2 (5 bases). The germline V gene encodes CDR1 SNHLY and CDR2 FYNNEI. The CDR3 sequence is 15 residues long. Trimming took 1 base from V and 4 from J, leaving 13 bases between them. CDR3 protein: CASSEGGMVGETQYF. Here the CDR3 DNA reads TGTGCCAGCAGTGAAGGAGGGATGGTTGGAGAGACCCAGTACTTC.

The V call is TRBV12-3 or TRBV12-4, the J call TRBJ2-7; D remains unclear. Between the trimmed V and J ends, which lost 7 bases and 0 bases, there was a span of 10 bases. The CDR3 spans 13 residues. CDR3 in amino acids: CASTTDISYEQYF. The CDR3 bases are TGTGCCAGCACCACCGACATCTCCTACGAGCAGTACTTC.

The chain employs TRBV7-8 and TRBJ1-3; D remains ambiguous. CDR1 is SGHVS, CDR2 FQNEAQ, per germline. V gave up 1 base and J gave up 4 bases, with 14 bases separating them. This CDR3 is built from 16 residues. The CDR3 spells CASSLVGSRLGNTIYF. In DNA form, the CDR3 reads TGTGCCAGCAGCTTAGTTGGGTCCAGACTCGGAAACACCATATATTTT.

This chain uses TRBV19 with TRBJ2-7, with D perhaps TRBD1 (5 bases). The germline V gene encodes CDR1 LNHDA and CDR2 SQIVND (reference sequence). V was pared by 1 base and J by 3 bases, with 7 bases between. This CDR3 has 13 residues. In DNA, the CDR3 is TGTGCCAGTAGTATAGGGGGCTTCTACGAGCAGTACTTC. It translates to CASSIGGFYEQYF.

The rearrangement links TRBV27 to TRBJ2-3; 7 nucleotides agree with TRBD1. V dropped 5 bases and J dropped 2; count of bases not matched to a gene: 10. Germline V CDR1 and CDR2: MNHEY, SMNVEV (reference sequence). CDR3 length: 16 residues. CDR3 loop: CASSELTGILTDTQYF. The CDR3 DNA is TGTGCCAGCAGTGAACTGACAGGGATCCTCACAGATACGCAGTATTTT.